Below, 20 T cell receptor beta chains from the same sample are listed, as sequenced in a study of T cells after yellow fever vaccination. TCRdb passed the 5' RACE reads through MiXCR, listing each CDR3 protein once. Of around 310,000 distinct CDR3 sequences listed, approximately 3.9% are singletons. Source: PBMCs, taken 5 days after the yellow fever booster vaccination. These receptors were obtained from a man between 18 and 29 years old who received the YFV17D yellow fever vaccine.

This clonotype appeared a few times. This chain links TRBV19 with TRBJ2-5, with TRBD2 identical over 7 bases. The ends lost 4 bases at V and 4 bases at J; junction bases unmatched: 6. The CDR3 runs 14 residues. Germline V gene sequence: CDR1 LNHDA, CDR2 SQIVND (reference sequence). The CDR3 DNA reads as TGTGCCAGTAGTACCAGAGCGGGGAGAGAGACCCAGTACTTC. This codes for CASSTRAGRETQYF.

This clonotype was detected ten times or more. The CDR3: CASSSIEYTQYF. In DNA form, the CDR3 reads TGTGCCAGCAGTTCGATTGAGTATACGCAGTATTTT. This rearrangement joins TRBV6-5 to TRBJ2-3; D is unclear. Per germline, CDR1 MNHEY and CDR2 SVGAGI. The length of the CDR3 is 12 residues. V lost 4 bases and J lost 7, with 9 bases in between.

V gene TRBV4-1 combines with J gene TRBJ2-5, with 11 nucleotides matching TRBD2. The CDR3 totals 19 residues. In germline, CDR1 is MGHRA, CDR2 YSYEKL. Trimming removed 0 bases from V and 3 bases from J; junction bases left unmatched: 12. The CDR3: CASSQDSVSGGGFEETQYF. In DNA form, the CDR3 reads TGCGCCAGCAGCCAAGATAGCGTTAGCGGGGGGGGTTTTGAAGAGACCCAGTACTTC.

V usage is TRBV6-5 and J usage is TRBJ2-1, with D hard to call. The CDR3 runs 12 residues. Trimming pared 2 bases from V and 4 bases from J, leaving 3 bases between. Looked up from germline, CDR1 is MNHEY and CDR2 is SVGAGI. The CDR3 spells CASSYNYNEQFF. CDR3 sequence (DNA): TGTGCCAGCAGTTACAATTACAATGAGCAGTTCTTC.

This clonotype was seen ten or more times. The chain joins TRBV5-1 to TRBJ1-2; no clear D gene. Germline loops: CDR1 SGHRS, CDR2 YFSETQ. Trimming cost V 5 bases and J 0 bases, with 8 bases left between them. The CDR3 is 13 amino acids. CDR3 DNA sequence: TGCGCCAGCAGAACGGACGCTAACTATGGCTACACCTTC. Amino acids: CASRTDANYGYTF. The full variable domain, with the rest looked up from reference TRBV5-1 and TRBJ1-2, is KAGVTQTPRYLIKTRGQQVTLSCSPISGHRSVSWYQQTPGQGLQFLFEYFSETQRNKGNFPGRFSGRQFSNSRSEMNVSTLELGDSALYLCASRTDANYGYTFGSGTRLTVV.

This clonotype turned up a few times. The chain employs TRBV7-9 and TRBJ1-1, with 7 bases matching TRBD1. In germline, CDR1 is SEHNR, CDR2 FQNEAQ (reference sequence). The CDR3 has 12 amino acids. The V gene end was trimmed by 5 bases and the J gene end by 6 bases; junction bases not matched to a gene: 3. CDR3 in amino acids: CASSDRVAEAFF. As DNA, the CDR3 is TGTGCCAGCAGCGACAGGGTGGCTGAAGCTTTCTTT.

The chain combines TRBV20-1 with TRBJ2-3; D ambiguous. The CDR3 is made up of 12 amino acids. V was trimmed by 3 bases and J by 6 bases, leaving 10 bases between them. Germline V CDR1 and CDR2: DFQATT, SNEGSKA (reference sequence). In nucleotides, the CDR3 is TGCAGTGCTAGTGGAGATATGGATACGCAGTATTTT. Its translation: CSASGDMDTQYF.

This clonotype was seen more than once but under ten times. The chain joins TRBV2 to TRBJ2-3, with a possible D match to TRBD1 (5 bases). Trimming pared 4 bases from V and 14 bases from J, leaving 13 bases between. The germline CDR1 and CDR2 sequences are SNHLY and FYNNEI. The CDR3 covers 11 residues. The CDR3 here is CASSGGAGWYF. For the CDR3, the DNA is TGTGCCAGCAGTGGGGGCGCCGGGTGGTATTTT.

In this sample, this clonotype turned up many times. This sequence joins TRBV10-3 and TRBJ2-2, with 7 bases lining up with TRBD2. V lost 6 bases, J lost 0 bases, and 1 base stayed unmatched. The germline gives CDR1 ENHRY, CDR2 SYGVKD. The CDR3 is made up of 14 amino acids. CDR3 nucleotide sequence: TGTGCCATCAGGCTAGCGGCGAACACCGGGGAGCTGTTTTTT. Its protein is CAIRLAANTGELFF.

This clonotype has more than one count but fewer than ten. This chain connects TRBV12-3 or TRBV12-4 to TRBJ2-2; possible D gene TRBD1, 6 bases. The CDR3 is made up of 16 amino acids. Trimming left V 3 bases short and J 0 bases short, with 11 bases between. In nucleotides, the CDR3 is TGTGCCAGCAGTTTTTTGACAGGCGCGAACACCGGGGAGCTGTTTTTT. Translated, it gives CASSFLTGANTGELFF.

Note on this clonotype: One end of the junction is discordant with germline, which a read error may explain. The V call is TRBV27, the J call TRBJ1-2, with 8 bases lining up with TRBD1. CDR3 length equals 14 residues. Germline assignment: CDR1 MNHEY and CDR2 SMNVEV (reference sequence). DNA for the CDR3: TGTGCCAGCAGTTTCCAGGGGGCCAACTATGGCTACACTTTC. The encoded protein is CASSFQGANYGYTF.

The CDR3 sequence: CASTPADEQYF. The CDR3 DNA reads as TGTGCCAGCACCCCTGCCGACGAGCAGTACTTC. The chain carries TRBV2 and TRBJ2-7; D gene uncertain. The CDR3 is 11 amino acids. In germline, CDR1 is SNHLY, CDR2 FYNNEI. V lost 7 bases, J lost 5 bases, and 9 bases lay in between.

In this sample, this clonotype turned up a few times. J is TRBJ2-7 and V is TRBV12-3 or TRBV12-4, with 8 nucleotides matching TRBD1. This CDR3 spans 15 amino acids. V gave up 5 bases and J gave up 2 bases; unmatched junction bases: 8. The chain's CDR3 is CASSPRQGPTYEQYF. The DNA for the CDR3 is TGTGCCAGCAGTCCTCGACAGGGGCCGACCTACGAGCAGTACTTC.

This clonotype was detected only a few times. The gene calls are TRBV20-1 and TRBJ2-7, with D unclear. Germline assignment: CDR1 DFQATT and CDR2 SNEGSKA (reference sequence). The V gene lost 3 bases and the J gene lost 0 bases, with 9 bases spanning the gap. There are 13 residues in the CDR3. CDR3 DNA: TGCAGTGCTAGGGGCTGGAGCTCCTACGAGCAGTACTTC. This sequence encodes CSARGWSSYEQYF.

Only a few counts were recorded for this clonotype. This chain joins TRBV6-6 and TRBJ2-7, with D perhaps TRBD2 (5 bases). The CDR3 contains 16 residues. From germline, CDR1 is MNHNY and CDR2 SVGAGI (reference sequence). The V gene lost 6 bases and the J gene lost 2 bases, with 20 bases spanning the gap. The CDR3 reads CASSGSRRTGTYEQYV. The CDR3 region has the DNA TGTGCCAGCAGCGGATCGAGGAGGACGGGGACCTACGAGCAGTACGTC.

This clonotype was seen repeatedly, ten times or more. CDR3 sequence reads: CASSQDFGNQPQHF. The CDR3 bases are TGCGCCAGCAGCCAAGATTTCGGGAATCAGCCCCAGCATTTT. This sequence joins TRBV4-3 and TRBJ1-5; no clear D gene. Germline CDR1 LGHNA, CDR2 YSLEER. Trimming cost V 0 bases and J 4 bases, with 7 bases left between them. This CDR3 is built from 14 residues.

This clonotype was found a few times. The CDR3 nucleotides are TGCAGTGCGCGCAGGGAAGTTACCTACGAGCAGTACTTC. It encodes CSARREVTYEQYF. V and J are TRBV20-1 and TRBJ2-7; perhaps TRBD1 as D (5 bases). The CDR3 totals 13 residues. Between the trimmed V and J ends, which lost 6 bases and 2 bases, there was a span of 14 bases. Germline CDR1 is DFQATT and CDR2 is SNEGSKA (reference sequence).

There are many counts of this clonotype. The V gene is TRBV15, the J gene TRBJ2-3, with D perhaps assigned TRBD1 or TRBD2 (5 bases each). Germline V CDR1 and CDR2: LNHNV, YYDKDF (reference sequence). Trimming stripped 9 bases from V and 0 bases from J, with 13 bases between. The CDR3 totals 14 residues. CDR3 protein: CATTEGHSTDTQYF. The CDR3 bases are TGTGCCACTACCGAGGGGCATAGCACAGATACGCAGTATTTT.

V is TRBV7-3 and J is TRBJ2-3; 9 bases fit TRBD1. CDR1 and CDR2 (germline): SGHTA, FQGTGA. The J segment lost 6 bases and the V segment lost 5 bases, leaving 12 bases of the junction unmatched. This CDR3 comprises 16 residues. The CDR3 DNA reads as TGTGCCAGCAGCCGGAGGACAGGGGTGGTGGGGGATACGCAGTATTTT. Residues: CASSRRTGVVGDTQYF.

This clonotype was found a few times. CDR3 sequence: CASRMSSTDTQYF. CDR3 coding DNA: TGTGCCAGCAGGATGTCGAGCACAGATACGCAGTATTTT. V gene TRBV28 combines with J gene TRBJ2-3, with D unresolved. The V gene lost 6 bases and the J gene lost 0 bases, with 7 bases spanning the gap. CDR1 is MDHEN, CDR2 SYDVKM, per germline. The CDR3 sequence is 13 residues long.